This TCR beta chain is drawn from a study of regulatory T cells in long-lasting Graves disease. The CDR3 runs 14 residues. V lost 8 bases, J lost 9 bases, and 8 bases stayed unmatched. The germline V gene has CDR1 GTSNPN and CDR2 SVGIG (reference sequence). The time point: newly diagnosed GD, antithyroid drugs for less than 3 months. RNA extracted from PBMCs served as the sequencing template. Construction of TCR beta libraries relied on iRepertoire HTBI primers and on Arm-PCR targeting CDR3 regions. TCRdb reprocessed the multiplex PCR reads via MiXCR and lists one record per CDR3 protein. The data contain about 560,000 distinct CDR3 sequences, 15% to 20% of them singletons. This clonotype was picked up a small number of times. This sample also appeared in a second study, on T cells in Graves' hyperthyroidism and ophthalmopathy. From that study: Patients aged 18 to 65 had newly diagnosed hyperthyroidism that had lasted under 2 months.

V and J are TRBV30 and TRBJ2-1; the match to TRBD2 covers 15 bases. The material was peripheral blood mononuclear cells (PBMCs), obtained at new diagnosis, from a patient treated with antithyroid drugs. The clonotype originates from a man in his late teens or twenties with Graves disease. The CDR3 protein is CARPRTSGRAEQFF. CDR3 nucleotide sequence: TGTGCCCGGCCCCGGACTAGCGGGAGGGCTGAGCAGTTCTTC.